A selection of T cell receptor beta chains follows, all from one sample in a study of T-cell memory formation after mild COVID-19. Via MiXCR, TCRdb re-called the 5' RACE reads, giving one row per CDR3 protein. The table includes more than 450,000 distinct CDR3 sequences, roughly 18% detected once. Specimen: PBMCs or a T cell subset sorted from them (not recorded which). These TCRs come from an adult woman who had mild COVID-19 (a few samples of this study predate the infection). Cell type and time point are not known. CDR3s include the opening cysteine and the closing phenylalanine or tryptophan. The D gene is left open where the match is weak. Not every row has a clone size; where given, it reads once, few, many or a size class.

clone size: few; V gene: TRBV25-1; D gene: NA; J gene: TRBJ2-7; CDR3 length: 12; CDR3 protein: CASSGQSYEQYF; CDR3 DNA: TGTGCCAGCTCCGGACAGTCCTACGAGCAGTACTTC
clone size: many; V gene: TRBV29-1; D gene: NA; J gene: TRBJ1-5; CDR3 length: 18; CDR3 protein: CSVPRPTPADRRNQPQHF; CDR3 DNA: TGCAGCGTCCCCCGTCCCACCCCCGCGGACAGACGCAATCAGCCCCAGCATTTT
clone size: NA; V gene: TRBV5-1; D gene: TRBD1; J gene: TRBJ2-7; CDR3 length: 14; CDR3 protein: CASSAGQGIDEQYF; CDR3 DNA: TGCGCCAGCAGCGCGGGACAGGGCATCGACGAGCAGTACTTC
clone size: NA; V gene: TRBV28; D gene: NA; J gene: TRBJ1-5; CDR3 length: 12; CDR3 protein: CASSPDNQPQHF; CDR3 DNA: TGTGCCAGCAGTCCAGATAATCAGCCCCAGCATTTT
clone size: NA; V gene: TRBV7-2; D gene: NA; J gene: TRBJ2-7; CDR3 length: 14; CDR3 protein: CASSNQRHTYEQYF; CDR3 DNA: TGTGCCAGCAGCAACCAGCGGCATACCTACGAGCAGTACTTC
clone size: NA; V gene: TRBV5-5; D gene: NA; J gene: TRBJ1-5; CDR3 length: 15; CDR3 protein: CASSLTGTSYQPQHF; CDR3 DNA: TGTGCCAGCAGTTTGACGGGAACATCTTATCAGCCCCAGCATTTT
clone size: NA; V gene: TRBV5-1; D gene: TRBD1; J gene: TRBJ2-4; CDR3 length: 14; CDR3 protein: CASSPGQGQNIQYF; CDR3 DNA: TGCGCCAGCAGTCCGGGACAGGGCCAAAACATTCAGTACTTC
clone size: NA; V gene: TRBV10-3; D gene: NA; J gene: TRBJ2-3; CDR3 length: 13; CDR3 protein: CAASGHRTDTQYF; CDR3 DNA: TGTGCCGCCTCGGGCCACCGCACAGATACGCAGTATTTT
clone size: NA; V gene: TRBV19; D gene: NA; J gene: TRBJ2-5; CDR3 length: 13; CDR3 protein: CASSVQEQETQYF; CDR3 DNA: TGTGCCAGTAGCGTACAAGAGCAAGAGACCCAGTACTTC
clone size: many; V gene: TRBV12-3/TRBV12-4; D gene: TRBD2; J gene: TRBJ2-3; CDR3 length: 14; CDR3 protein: CASSNSGREDTQYF; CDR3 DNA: TGTGCCAGCAGTAATAGCGGGAGGGAGGATACGCAGTATTTT
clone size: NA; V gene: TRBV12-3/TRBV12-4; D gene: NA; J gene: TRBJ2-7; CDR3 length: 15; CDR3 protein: CASSLGVQGTYEQYF; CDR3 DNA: TGTGCCAGCAGTTTAGGGGTGCAGGGAACCTACGAGCAGTACTTC
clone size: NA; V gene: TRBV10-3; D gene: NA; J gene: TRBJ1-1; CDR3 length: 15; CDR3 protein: CAISDSEPVNTEAFF; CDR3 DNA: TGTGCCATCAGTGACTCAGAACCGGTAAACACTGAAGCTTTCTTT
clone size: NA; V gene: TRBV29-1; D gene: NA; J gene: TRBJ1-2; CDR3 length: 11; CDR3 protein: CSGRTSHGYTF; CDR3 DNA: TGCAGCGGGAGGACAAGCCACGGCTACACCTTC